The sequence of this T cell receptor beta chain was determined in a study of cytomegalovirus exposure and HLA in healthy donors. Regarding this clone: Its specificity is unknown.

The PCR contained 60 Vbeta and 13 Jbeta primers. Original methodology: A later analysis counted some 87 million unique TCR beta chains, around 11 million shared. Sequencing used immunoSEQ multiplex PCR; TCRdb keeps in-frame clones, though not all of them. V, J and clone size are taken as reported in that table, and D and trimming were inferred from the DNA itself. The profile shows around 100,000 clones, over 60% of them singletons. Study-wide points: A previous analysis found most TCR beta V segments productive roughly 87% or roughly 30% of the time. An analysis that was carried out later associated 16,000 or so TCR beta sequences with HLA alleles at 0.05 false discovery rate.

Germline CDR1 is DFQATT and CDR2 is SNEGSKA (reference sequence). V dropped 6 bases and J dropped 4 bases, with 7 bases sitting between them. The CDR3 loop spans 11 amino acids. The source of this sequence is a woman younger than 45 in good health and CMV-seronegative. The sample consisted of PBMCs. The genes are TRBV20-1 and TRBJ1-3; the D is unclear. DNA of the CDR3: TGCAGTGCCGTCTTAGGAAACACCATATATTTT. Protein: CSAVLGNTIYF.